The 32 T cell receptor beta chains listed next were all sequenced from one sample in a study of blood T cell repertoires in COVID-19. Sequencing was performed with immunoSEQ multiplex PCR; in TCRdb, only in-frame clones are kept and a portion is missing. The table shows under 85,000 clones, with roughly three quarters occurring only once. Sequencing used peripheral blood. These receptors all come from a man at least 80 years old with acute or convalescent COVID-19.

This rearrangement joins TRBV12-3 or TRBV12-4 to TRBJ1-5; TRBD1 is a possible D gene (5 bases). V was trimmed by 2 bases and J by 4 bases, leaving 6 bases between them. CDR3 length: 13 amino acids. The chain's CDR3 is CASSLSGNQPQHF. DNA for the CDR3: TGTGCCAGCAGTTTATCAGGGAATCAGCCCCAGCATTTT.

DNA of the CDR3: TGTGCCAGCAGCCCCCAGGGGACAGGGGTGGACGAGCAGTACTTC. This sequence encodes CASSPQGTGVDEQYF. This rearrangement joins TRBV9 to TRBJ2-7, with 10 bases fitting TRBD1. CDR3 length equals 15 residues. V lost 4 bases to trimming and J lost 5 bases; unmatched junction nucleotides: 9. Germline CDR1 and CDR2: SGDLS and YYNGEE.

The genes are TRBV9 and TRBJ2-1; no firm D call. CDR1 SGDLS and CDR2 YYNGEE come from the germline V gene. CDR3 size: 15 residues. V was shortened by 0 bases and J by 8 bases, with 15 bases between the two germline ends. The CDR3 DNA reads TGTGCCAGCAGCGTAGACATAGGAGTAATCGATGAGCAGTTCTTC. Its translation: CASSVDIGVIDEQFF.

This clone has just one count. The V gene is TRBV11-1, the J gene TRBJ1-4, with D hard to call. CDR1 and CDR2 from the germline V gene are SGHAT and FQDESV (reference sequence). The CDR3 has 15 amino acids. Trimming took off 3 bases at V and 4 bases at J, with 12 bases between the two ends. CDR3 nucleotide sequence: TGTGCCAGCAGCTTGGTCCGCGGGAGTAATGAAAAACTGTTTTTT. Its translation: CASSLVRGSNEKLFF.

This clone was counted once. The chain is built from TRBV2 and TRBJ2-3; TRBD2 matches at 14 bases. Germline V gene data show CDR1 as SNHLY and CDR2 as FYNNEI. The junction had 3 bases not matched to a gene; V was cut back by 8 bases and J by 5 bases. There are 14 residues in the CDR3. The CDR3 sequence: CASSTSGRGDTQYF. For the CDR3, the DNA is TGTGCCAGCTCGACTAGCGGGAGGGGAGATACGCAGTATTTT.

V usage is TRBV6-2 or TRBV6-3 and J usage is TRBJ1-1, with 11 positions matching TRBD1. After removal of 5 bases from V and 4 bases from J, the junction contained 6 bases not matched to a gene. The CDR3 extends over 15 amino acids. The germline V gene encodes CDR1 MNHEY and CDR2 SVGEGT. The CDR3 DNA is TGTGCCAGCAGTACCACCGGGACAGGGGGCACTGAAGCTTTCTTT. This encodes CASSTTGTGGTEAFF.

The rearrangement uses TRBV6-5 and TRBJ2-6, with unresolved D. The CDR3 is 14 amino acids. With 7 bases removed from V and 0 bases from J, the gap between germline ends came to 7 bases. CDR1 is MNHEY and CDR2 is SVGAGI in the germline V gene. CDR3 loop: CASTPGSGANVLTF. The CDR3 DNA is TGTGCCAGCACTCCAGGCTCTGGGGCCAACGTCCTGACTTTC.

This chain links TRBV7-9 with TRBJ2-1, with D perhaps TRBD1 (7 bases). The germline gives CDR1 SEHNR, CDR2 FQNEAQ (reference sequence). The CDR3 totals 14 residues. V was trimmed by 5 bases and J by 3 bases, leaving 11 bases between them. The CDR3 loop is CASSLQGGYNEQFF. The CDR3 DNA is TGTGCCAGCAGCCTCCAGGGGGGCTACAATGAGCAGTTCTTC.

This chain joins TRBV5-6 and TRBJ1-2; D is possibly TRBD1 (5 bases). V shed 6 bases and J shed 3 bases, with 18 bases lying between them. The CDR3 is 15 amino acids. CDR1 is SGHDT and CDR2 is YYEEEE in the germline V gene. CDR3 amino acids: CASILSGTDYYGYTF. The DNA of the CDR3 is TGTGCCAGCATACTATCCGGGACTGACTACTATGGCTACACCTTC. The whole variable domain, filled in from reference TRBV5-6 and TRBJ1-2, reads DAGVTQSPTHLIKTRGQQVTLRCSPKSGHDTVSWYQQALGQGPQFIFQYYEEEERQRGNFPDRFSGHQFPNYSSELNVNALLLGDSALYLCASILSGTDYYGYTFGSGTRLTVV.

CDR3 protein: CASSDWGRSGNTIYF. The CDR3, as DNA: TGTGCCAGCAGTGATTGGGGCCGCTCTGGAAACACCATATATTTT. This chain connects TRBV2 to TRBJ1-3, with a weak D call TRBD1 (5 bases). Trimming took off 3 bases at V and 0 bases at J, with 9 bases between the two ends. This CDR3 has 15 residues. Germline V gives CDR1 SNHLY, CDR2 FYNNEI.

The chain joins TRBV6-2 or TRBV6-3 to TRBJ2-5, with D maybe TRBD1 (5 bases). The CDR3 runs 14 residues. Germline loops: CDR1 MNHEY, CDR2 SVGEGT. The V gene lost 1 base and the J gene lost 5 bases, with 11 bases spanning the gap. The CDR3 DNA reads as TGTGCCAGCAGTTACTTGCAGGGCGGCGAGACCCAGTACTTC. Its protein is CASSYLQGGETQYF.

The DNA for the CDR3 is TGTGCCAGCAGCTTAGGGACAGGGACTACGGCACCCCTCCACTTT. It translates to CASSLGTGTTAPLHF. This chain links TRBV7-2 with TRBJ1-6; 8 bases align to TRBD1. The ends lost 1 base at V and 11 bases at J; junction bases unmatched: 7. Germline V gene lookup returns CDR1 SGHTA and CDR2 FQGNSA. CDR3 length: 15 amino acids. The full variable domain, its missing parts supplied by reference TRBV7-2 and TRBJ1-6, is GAGVSQSPSNKVTEKGKDVELRCDPISGHTALYWYRQSLGQGLEFLIYFQGNSAPDKSGLPSDRFSAERTGGSVSTLTIQRTQQEDSAVYLCASSLGTGTTAPLHFGNGTRLTVT.

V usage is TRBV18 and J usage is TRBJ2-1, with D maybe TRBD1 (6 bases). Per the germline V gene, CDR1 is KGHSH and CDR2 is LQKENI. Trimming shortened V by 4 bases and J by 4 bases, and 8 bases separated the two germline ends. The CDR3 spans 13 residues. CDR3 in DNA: TGTGCCAGCTCACTCGGGACATACAATGAGCAGTTCTTC. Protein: CASSLGTYNEQFF.

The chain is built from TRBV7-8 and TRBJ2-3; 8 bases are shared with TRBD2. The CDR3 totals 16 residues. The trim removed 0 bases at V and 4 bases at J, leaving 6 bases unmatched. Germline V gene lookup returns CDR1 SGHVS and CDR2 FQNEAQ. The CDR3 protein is CASSLASGGPADTQYF. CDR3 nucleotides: TGTGCCAGCAGCTTAGCTTCGGGGGGGCCCGCAGATACGCAGTATTTT.

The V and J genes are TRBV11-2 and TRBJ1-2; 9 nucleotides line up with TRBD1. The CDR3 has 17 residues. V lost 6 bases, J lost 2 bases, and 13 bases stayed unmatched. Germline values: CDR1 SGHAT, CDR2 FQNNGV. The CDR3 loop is CASSSLRTGVGNYGYTF. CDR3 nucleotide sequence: TGTGCCAGCAGTAGCCTCAGGACAGGGGTTGGGAACTATGGCTACACCTTC.

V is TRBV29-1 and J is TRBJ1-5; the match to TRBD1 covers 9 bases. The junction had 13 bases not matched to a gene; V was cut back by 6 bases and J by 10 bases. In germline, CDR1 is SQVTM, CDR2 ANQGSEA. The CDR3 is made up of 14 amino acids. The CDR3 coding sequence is TGCAGCGTGTTGTACGCGGGACAGGGTTATCCCCAGCATTTT. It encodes CSVLYAGQGYPQHF.

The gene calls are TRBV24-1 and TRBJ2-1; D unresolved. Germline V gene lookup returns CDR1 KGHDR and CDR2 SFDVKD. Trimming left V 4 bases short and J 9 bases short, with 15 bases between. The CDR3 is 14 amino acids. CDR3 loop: CATSDQNHRGEQFF. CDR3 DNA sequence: TGTGCCACCAGTGACCAGAACCACCGAGGTGAGCAGTTCTTC.

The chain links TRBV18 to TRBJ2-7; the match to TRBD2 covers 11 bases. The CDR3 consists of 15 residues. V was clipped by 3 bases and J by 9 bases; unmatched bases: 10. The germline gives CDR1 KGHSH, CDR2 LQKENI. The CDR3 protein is CASSPDISGGARQYF. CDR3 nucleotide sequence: TGTGCCAGCTCACCTGATATTAGCGGGGGGGCGAGGCAGTACTTC.

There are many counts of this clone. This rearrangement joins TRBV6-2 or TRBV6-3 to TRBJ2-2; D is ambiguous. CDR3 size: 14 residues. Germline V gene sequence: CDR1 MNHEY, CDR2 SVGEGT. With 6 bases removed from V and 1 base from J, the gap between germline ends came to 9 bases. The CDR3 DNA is TGTGCCAGCAGCCTCACGGGGAACACCGGGGAGCTGTTTTTT. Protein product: CASSLTGNTGELFF.

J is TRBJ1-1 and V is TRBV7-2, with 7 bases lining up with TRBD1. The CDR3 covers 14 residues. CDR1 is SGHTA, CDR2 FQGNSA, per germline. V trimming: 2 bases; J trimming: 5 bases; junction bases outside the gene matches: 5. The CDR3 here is CASSLPGGWTEAFF. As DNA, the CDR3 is TGTGCCAGCAGCTTACCAGGGGGGTGGACTGAAGCTTTCTTT.

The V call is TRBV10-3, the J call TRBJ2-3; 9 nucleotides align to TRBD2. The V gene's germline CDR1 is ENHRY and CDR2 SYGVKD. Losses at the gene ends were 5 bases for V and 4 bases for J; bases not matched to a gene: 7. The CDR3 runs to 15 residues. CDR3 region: CAISTKREVADTQYF. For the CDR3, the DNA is TGTGCCATCAGTACTAAGCGGGAGGTCGCAGATACGCAGTATTTT.

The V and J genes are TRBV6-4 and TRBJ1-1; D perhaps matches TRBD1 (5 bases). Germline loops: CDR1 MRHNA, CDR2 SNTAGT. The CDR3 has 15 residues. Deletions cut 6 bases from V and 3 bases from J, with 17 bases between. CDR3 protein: CASRTRGVWDTEAFF. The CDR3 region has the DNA TGTGCCAGCAGAACTCGGGGGGTTTGGGACACTGAAGCTTTCTTT.

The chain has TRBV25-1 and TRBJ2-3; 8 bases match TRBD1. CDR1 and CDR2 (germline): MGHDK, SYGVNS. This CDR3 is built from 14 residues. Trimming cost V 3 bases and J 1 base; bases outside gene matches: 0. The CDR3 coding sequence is TGTGCCAGCAGTGAGGACAGGGGCACAGATACGCAGTATTTT. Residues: CASSEDRGTDTQYF.

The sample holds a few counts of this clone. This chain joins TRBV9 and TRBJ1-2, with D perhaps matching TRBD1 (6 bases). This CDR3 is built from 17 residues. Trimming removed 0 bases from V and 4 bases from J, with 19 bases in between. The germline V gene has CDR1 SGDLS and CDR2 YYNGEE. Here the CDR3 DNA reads TGTGCCAGCAGCGTAGGGGTAGGGGGAAGCCGAAGCTATGGCTACACCTTC. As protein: CASSVGVGGSRSYGYTF.

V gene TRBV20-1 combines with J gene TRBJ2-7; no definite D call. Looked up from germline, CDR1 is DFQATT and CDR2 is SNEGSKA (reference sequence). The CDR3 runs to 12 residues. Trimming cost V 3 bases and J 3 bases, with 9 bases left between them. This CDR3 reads CSASLQYYEQYF. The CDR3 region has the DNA TGCAGTGCTAGTCTGCAGTACTACGAGCAGTACTTC.

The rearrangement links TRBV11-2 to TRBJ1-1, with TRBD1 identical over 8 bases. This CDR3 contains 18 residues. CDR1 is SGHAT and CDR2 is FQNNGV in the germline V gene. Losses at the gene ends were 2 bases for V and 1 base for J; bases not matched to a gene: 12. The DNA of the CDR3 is TGTGCCAGCAGCTTAACCAGTTGGACAGGGAGGGGGAACACTGAAGCTTTCTTT. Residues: CASSLTSWTGRGNTEAFF.

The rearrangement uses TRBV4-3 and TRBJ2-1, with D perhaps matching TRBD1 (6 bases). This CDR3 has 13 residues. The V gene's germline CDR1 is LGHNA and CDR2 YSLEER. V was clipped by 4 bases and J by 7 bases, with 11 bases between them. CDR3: CASSLVRGNEQFF. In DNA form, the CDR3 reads TGCGCCAGCAGCCTTGTGAGGGGGAATGAGCAGTTCTTC.

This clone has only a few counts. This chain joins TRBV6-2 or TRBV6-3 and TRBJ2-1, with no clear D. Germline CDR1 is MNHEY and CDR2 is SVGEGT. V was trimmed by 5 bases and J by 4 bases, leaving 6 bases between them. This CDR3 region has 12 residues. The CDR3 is CASSPPYNEQFF. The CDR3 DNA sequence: TGTGCCAGCAGTCCCCCATACAATGAGCAGTTCTTC.

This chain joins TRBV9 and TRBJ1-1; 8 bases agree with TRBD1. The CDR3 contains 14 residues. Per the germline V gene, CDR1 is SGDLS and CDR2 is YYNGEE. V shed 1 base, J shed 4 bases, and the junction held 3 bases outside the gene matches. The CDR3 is CASSVTGGATEAFF. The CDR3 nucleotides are TGTGCCAGCAGCGTAACAGGGGGGGCCACTGAAGCTTTCTTT.

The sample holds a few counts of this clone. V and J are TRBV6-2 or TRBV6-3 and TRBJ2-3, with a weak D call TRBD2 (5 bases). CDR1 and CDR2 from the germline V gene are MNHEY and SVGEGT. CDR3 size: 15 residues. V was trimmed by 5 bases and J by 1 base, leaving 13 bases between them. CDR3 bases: TGTGCCAGCAGTCCACGGGGTTCGGGCACAGATACGCAGTATTTT. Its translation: CASSPRGSGTDTQYF.

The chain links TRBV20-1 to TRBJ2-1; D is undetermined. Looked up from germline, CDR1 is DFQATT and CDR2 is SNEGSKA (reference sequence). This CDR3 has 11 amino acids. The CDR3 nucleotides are TGCAGCTCCAAACCCGGTACTGAGCAGTTCTTC. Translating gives CSSKPGTEQFF.

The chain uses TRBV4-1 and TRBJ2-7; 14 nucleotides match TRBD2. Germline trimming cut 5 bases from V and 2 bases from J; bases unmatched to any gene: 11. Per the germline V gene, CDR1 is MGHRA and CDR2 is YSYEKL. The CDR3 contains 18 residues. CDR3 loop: CASSAQGPGLAGAYEQYF. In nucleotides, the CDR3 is TGCGCCAGCAGCGCGCAAGGTCCGGGACTAGCGGGGGCCTACGAGCAGTACTTC.